This TCR beta chain was retrieved from a study of shared clonotypes between healthy human individuals. Study-level points and caveats: Lower generation probabilities were found for non-shared clonotypes than for those shared by all four donors.

Concerning this clone itself: Antigen unknown.

Naive CD8 isolation took CD45RO-negative cells positively selected for CCR7 and excluded terminally differentiated effector memory CD45RA+ cells. Healthy adults negative for HIV, lacking recent acute infections or vaccinations, served as donors. This CDR3 has 16 amino acids. The germline CDR1 and CDR2 sequences are SEHNR and FQNEAQ (reference sequence). J lost 2 bases, V lost 2 bases, and 5 bases had no gene match. Produced via immunoSEQ multiplex PCR; TCRdb's table is partial and in-frame only. The table includes roughly 2.1 million clones, under 95% detected once. The TCR sequence derives from a man aged 18 to 29 in good health. Some clones in this sample may be carry-over from other donors' samples. The sample was naive CD8+ T cells from PBMCs. The chain carries TRBV7-9 and TRBJ2-5, with 10 bases identical to TRBD1. CDR3: CASSLRTGGVQETQYF. The CDR3 nucleotides read TGTGCCAGCAGCTTACGGACAGGGGGGGTGCAAGAGACCCAGTACTTC.